This T cell receptor beta chain comes out of a study of T cells in women clearing cervical HPV infection. Whole-study context: Controls gave blood once infection was undetectable; cases at lesion identification. Study-wide results and limits: CIN3+ cases had significantly higher TCR repertoire richness than controls, but evenness did not differ.

V shed 0 bases, J shed 3 bases, and the junction held 15 bases outside the gene matches. The CDR3 spans 19 residues. In germline, CDR1 is DFQATT, CDR2 SNEGSKA (reference sequence). On this clone itself: The antigen remains undetermined. Read coverage stops 3 residues before the CDR3 terminus; the germline J gene supplies the remainder.

The method was immunoSEQ multiplex PCR; TCRdb's version includes in-frame clones alone and lacks a portion of them. There are about 20,000 clones in the sample, with around 5% held by the top ten. The clonotype originates from a woman between 18 and 70 years old with a cervical HPV16 infection that either progressed to CIN3+ or cleared (not recorded which). The chain is built from TRBV20-1 and TRBJ2-5; 11 nucleotides line up with TRBD2. The sequencing input was blood buffy coat. The part of the CDR3 DNA that was read is TGCAGTGCTAGAGATCTCGGAATTAGCGGGGGGGCGTTCGAAGAGACC. Translated, it gives CSARDLGISGGAFEET. The whole CDR3 reads CSARDLGISGGAFEETQYF.